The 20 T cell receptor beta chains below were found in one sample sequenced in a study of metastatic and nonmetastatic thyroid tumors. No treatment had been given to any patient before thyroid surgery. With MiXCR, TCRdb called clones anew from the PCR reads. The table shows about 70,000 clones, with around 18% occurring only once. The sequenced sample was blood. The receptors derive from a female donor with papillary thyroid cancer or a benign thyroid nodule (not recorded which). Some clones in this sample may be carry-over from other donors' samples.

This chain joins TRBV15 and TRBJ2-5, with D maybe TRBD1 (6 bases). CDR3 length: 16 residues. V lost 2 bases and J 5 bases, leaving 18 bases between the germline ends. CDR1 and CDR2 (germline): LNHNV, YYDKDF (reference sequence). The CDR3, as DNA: TGTGCCACCAGCAGAACTCCGGGACACCTCCCCGAGACCCAGTACTTC. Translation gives CATSRTPGHLPETQYF.

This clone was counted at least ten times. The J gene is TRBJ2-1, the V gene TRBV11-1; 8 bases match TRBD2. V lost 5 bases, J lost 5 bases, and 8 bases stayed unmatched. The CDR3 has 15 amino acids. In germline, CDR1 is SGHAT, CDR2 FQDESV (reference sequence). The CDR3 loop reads CASSITSGRHNEQFF. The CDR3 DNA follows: TGTGCCAGCAGCATCACTAGCGGACGACACAATGAGCAGTTCTTC.

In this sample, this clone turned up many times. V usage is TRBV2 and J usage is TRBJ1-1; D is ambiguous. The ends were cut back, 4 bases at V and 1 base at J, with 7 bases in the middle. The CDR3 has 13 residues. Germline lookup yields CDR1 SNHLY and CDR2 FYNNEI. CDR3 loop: CASSGLENTEAFF. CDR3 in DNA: TGTGCCAGCAGTGGTTTGGAGAACACTGAAGCTTTCTTT.

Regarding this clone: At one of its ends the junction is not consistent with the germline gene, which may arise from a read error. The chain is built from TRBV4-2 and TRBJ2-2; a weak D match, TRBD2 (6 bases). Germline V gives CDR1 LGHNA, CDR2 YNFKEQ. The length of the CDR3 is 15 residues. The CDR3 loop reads CASSRYLRESGEPFF. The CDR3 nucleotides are TGTGCCAGCAGCCGGTACCTTCGGGAGTCCGGGGAGCCGTTTTTT.

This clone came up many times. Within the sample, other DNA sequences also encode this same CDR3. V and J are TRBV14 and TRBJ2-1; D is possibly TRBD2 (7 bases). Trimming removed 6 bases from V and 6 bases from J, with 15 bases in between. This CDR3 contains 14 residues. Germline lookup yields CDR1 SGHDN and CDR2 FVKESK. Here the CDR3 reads CASRGNREGNEQFF. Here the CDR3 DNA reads TGTGCCAGCAGGGGAAACAGGGAGGGCAATGAGCAGTTCTTC.

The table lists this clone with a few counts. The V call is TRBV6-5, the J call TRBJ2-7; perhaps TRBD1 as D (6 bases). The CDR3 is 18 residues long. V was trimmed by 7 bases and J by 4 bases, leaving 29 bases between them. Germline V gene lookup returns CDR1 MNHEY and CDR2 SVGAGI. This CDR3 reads CASTEVTGRKRRPYEQYF. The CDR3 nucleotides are TGTGCCAGCACCGAGGTGACAGGAAGGAAGAGACGACCATACGAGCAGTACTTC.

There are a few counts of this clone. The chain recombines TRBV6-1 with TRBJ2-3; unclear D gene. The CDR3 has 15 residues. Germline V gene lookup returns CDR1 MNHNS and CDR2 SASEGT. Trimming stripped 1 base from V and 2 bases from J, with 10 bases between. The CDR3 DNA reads TGTGCCAGCAGTGAAGGCGGTCATCCCACAGATACGCAGTATTTT. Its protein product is CASSEGGHPTDTQYF.

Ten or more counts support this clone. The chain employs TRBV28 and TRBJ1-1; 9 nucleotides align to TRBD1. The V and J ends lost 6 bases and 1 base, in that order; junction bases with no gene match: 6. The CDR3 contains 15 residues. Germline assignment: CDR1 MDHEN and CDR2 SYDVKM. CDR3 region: CASSRQGQGNTEAFF. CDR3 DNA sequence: TGTGCCAGCAGCCGCCAGGGACAGGGGAACACTGAAGCTTTCTTT.

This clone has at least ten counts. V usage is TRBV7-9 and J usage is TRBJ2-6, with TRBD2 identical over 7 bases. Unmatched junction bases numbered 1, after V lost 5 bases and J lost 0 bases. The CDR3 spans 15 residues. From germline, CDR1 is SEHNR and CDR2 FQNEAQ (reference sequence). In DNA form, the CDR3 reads TGTGCCAGCAGCCGGGGGGACTCTGGGGCCAACGTCCTGACTTTC. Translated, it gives CASSRGDSGANVLTF. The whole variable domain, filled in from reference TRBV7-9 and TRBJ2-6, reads DTGVSQNPRHKITKRGQNVTFRCDPISEHNRLYWYRQTLGQGPEFLTYFQNEAQLEKSRLLSDRFSAERPKGSFSTLEIQRTEQGDSAMYLCASSRGDSGANVLTFGAGSRLTVL.

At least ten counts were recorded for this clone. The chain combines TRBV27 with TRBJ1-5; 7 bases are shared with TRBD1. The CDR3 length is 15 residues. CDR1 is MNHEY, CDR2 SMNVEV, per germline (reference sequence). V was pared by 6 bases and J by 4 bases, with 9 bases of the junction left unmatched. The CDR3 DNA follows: TGTGCCAGCAGGGCCGCGACAGGGATAAATCAGCCCCAGCATTTT. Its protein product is CASRAATGINQPQHF.

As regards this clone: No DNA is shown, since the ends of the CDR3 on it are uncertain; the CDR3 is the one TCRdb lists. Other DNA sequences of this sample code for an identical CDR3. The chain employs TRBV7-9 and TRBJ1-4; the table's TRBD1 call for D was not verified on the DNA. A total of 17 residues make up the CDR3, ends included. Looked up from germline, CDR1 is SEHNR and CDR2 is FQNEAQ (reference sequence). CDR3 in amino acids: CASSFFGTGAFSEKLFF.

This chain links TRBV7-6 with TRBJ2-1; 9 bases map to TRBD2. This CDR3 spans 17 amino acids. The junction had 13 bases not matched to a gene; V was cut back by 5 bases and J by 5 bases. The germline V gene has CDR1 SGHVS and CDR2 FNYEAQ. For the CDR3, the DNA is TGTGCCAGCAGCGGGTGGGAGGCGGGAGGGCCAAACAATGAGCAGTTCTTC. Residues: CASSGWEAGGPNNEQFF.

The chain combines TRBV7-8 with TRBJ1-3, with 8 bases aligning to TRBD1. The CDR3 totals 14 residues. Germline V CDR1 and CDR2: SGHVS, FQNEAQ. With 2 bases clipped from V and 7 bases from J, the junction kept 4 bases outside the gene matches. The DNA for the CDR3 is TGTGCCAGCAGCTTATCAGGGGGCGCGAACACCATATATTTT. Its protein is CASSLSGGANTIYF.

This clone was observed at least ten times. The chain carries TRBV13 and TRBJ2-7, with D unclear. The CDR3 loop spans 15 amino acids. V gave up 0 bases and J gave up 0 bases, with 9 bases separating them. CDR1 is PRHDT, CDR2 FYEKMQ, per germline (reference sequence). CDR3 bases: TGTGCCAGCAGCTTAGGGTGGCGACGCTCCTACGAGCAGTACTTC. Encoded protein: CASSLGWRRSYEQYF.

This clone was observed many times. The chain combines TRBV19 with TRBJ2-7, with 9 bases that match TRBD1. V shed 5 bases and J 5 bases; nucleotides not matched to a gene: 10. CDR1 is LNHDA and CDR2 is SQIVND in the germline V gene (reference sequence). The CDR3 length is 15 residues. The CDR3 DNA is TGTGCCAGTAGTCCTACCCGGGACAGGGCGAACGAGCAGTACTTC. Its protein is CASSPTRDRANEQYF. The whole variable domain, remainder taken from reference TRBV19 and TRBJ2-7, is DGGITQSPKYLFRKEGQNVTLSCEQNLNHDAMYWYRQDPGQGLRLIYYSQIVNDFQKGDIAEGYSVSREKKESFPLTVTSAQKNPTAFYLCASSPTRDRANEQYFGPGTRLTVT.

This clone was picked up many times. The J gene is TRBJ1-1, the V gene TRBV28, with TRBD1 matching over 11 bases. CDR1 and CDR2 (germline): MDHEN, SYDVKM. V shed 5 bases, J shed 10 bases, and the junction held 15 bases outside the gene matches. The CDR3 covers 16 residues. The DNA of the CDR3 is TGTGCCAGCAGTGCAGGAGGACAGGGGGCGATGAGTGGAGCTTTCTTT. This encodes CASSAGGQGAMSGAFF.

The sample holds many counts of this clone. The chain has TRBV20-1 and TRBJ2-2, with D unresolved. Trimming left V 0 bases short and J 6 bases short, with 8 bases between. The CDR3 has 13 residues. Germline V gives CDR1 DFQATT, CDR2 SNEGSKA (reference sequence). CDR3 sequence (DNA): TGCAGTGCTAGAGATGTTGAGGCCGGGGAGCTGTTTTTT. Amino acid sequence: CSARDVEAGELFF.

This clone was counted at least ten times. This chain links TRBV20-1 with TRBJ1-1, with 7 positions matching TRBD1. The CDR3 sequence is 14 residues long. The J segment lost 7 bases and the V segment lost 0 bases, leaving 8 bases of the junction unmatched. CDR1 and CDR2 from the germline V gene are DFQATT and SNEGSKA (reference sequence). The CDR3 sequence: CSARESTGAGEAFF. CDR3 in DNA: TGCAGTGCTAGAGAAAGTACAGGGGCGGGTGAAGCTTTCTTT.

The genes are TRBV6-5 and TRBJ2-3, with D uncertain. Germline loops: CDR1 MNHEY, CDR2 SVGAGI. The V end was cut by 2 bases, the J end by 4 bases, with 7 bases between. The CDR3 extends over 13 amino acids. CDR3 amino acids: CASSYVVSDTQYF. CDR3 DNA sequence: TGTGCCAGCAGTTACGTAGTCTCAGATACGCAGTATTTT.

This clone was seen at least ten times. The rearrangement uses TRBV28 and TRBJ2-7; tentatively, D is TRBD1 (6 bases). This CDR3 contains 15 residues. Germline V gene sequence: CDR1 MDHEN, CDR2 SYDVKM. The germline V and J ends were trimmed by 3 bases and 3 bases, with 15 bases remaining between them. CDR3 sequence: CASSFQGIGIYEQYF. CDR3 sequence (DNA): TGTGCCAGCAGTTTCCAGGGGATAGGAATCTACGAGCAGTACTTC.